The 21 T cell receptor beta chains reported below all come from one sample, sequenced in a study of cytomegalovirus exposure and HLA in healthy donors. In the PCR, 60 Vbeta and 13 Jbeta primers were used. TCRdb's table, derived via immunoSEQ multiplex PCR, lists solely in-frame clones and lacks some. The repertoire includes around 200,000 clones, nearly 80% of them detected once, and roughly 1.9% sits in the top ten. The sequenced sample was PBMCs. Source of these receptors: a male donor in good health and CMV-seronegative.

This clone was recorded only once. The chain is built from TRBV4-1 and TRBJ2-3, with TRBD2 identical over 8 bases. The CDR3 length is 17 residues. The junction had 12 bases not matched to a gene; V was cut back by 0 bases and J by 7 bases. Germline V gene data show CDR1 as MGHRA and CDR2 as YSYEKL. This CDR3 is CASSQDRASGRRNTQYF. The CDR3 bases are TGCGCCAGCAGCCAAGATCGGGCGAGCGGGAGACGGAATACGCAGTATTTT.

The table lists this clone with a few counts. The CDR3 sequence: CASSFGVGIYGYTF. The CDR3 region has the DNA TGTGCCAGCAGCTTCGGGGTCGGTATCTATGGCTACACCTTC. The V and J genes are TRBV7-7 and TRBJ1-2, with D unresolved. The germline V gene has CDR1 SSHAT and CDR2 FNYEAQ (reference sequence). The CDR3 is 14 amino acids. V dropped 3 bases and J dropped 4 bases, with 12 bases sitting between them.

This clone was seen only a few times. The V call is TRBV6-1, the J call TRBJ2-6; D unclear. V lost 1 base and J 0 bases, leaving 13 bases between the germline ends. The CDR3 has 18 residues. CDR1 and CDR2 from the germline V gene are MNHNS and SASEGT. The DNA of the CDR3 is TGTGCCAGCAGTGAAGGGCTGCCCGGAGACTCTGGGGCCAACGTCCTGACTTTC. Translation: CASSEGLPGDSGANVLTF.

This chain joins TRBV10-3 and TRBJ2-7; 9 bases fit TRBD1. Germline lookup yields CDR1 ENHRY and CDR2 SYGVKD. This CDR3 has 13 amino acids. J lost 6 bases, V lost 10 bases, and 10 bases had no gene match. CDR3 residues: CARAQGAGSEQYF. The CDR3 region has the DNA TGTGCCAGGGCACAGGGGGCCGGGAGCGAGCAGTACTTC.

This clone was detected only once. The chain couples TRBV5-4 to TRBJ2-1; the D is unclear. The V gene lost 4 bases and the J gene lost 2 bases, with 16 bases spanning the gap. Germline V gene data show CDR1 as SGHNT and CDR2 as YYREEE (reference sequence). There are 16 residues in the CDR3. CDR3 coding DNA: TGTGCCAGCAGCCCACGAGGCGTCATCGCCTACAATGAGCAGTTCTTC. It yields the protein CASSPRGVIAYNEQFF.

The genes are TRBV6-1 and TRBJ1-1, with D perhaps matching TRBD1 (6 bases). Trimming left V 10 bases short and J 4 bases short, with 19 bases between. Germline loops: CDR1 MNHNS, CDR2 SASEGT. The CDR3 extends over 14 amino acids. The CDR3 DNA reads as TGTGCCACCCGGCATGGGGGCTCGGGCACTGAAGCTTTCTTT. Translated, it gives CATRHGGSGTEAFF.

This clone was seen more than once but under ten times. V and J are TRBV5-5 and TRBJ2-7; possible D gene TRBD2, 6 bases. The CDR3 is 13 residues long. Germline lookup yields CDR1 SGHKS and CDR2 YYEKEE (reference sequence). The V end lost 2 bases, the J end lost 2 bases, and 8 bases lay between the germline ends. DNA of the CDR3: TGTGCCAGCAGCTTCTCGGGGGCCTACGAGCAGTACTTC. Protein product: CASSFSGAYEQYF. Using reference TRBV5-5 and TRBJ2-7 for the parts outside the CDR3, the full variable domain is DAGVTQSPTHLIKTRGQQVTLRCSPISGHKSVSWYQQVLGQGPQFIFQYYEKEERGRGNFPDRFSARQFPNYSSELNVNALLLGDSALYLCASSFSGAYEQYFGPGTRLTVT.

The gene calls are TRBV4-1 and TRBJ1-2; D not resolved. From germline, CDR1 is MGHRA and CDR2 YSYEKL. This CDR3 has 13 residues. Trimming cost V 0 bases and J 2 bases, with 4 bases left between them. The CDR3, as DNA: TGCGCCAGCAGCCAAGACAAAAACTATGGCTACACCTTC. It yields the protein CASSQDKNYGYTF.

The chain carries TRBV19 and TRBJ2-2; 7 positions agree with TRBD1. With V trimmed by 5 bases and J by 2 bases, 2 bases remained unmatched. CDR3 length: 14 residues. Germline CDR1 is LNHDA and CDR2 is SQIVND (reference sequence). CDR3 sequence reads: CASSRQGNTGELFF. CDR3 bases: TGTGCCAGTAGTCGACAGGGAAACACCGGGGAGCTGTTTTTT.

With respect to this clone: The junction departs from the called germline gene at one end, perhaps through a read error. CDR3 in amino acids: CATSQRGTGKKSTGAFF. As DNA, the CDR3 is TGTGCCACCAGTCAAAGAGGGACAGGGAAGAAGAGTACTGGAGCTTTCTTT. The V and J genes are TRBV15 and TRBJ1-1, with 9 bases aligning to TRBD1. The CDR3 runs 17 residues. Per the germline V gene, CDR1 is LNHNV and CDR2 is YYDKDF (reference sequence).

This chain links TRBV28 with TRBJ2-6; tentatively, D is TRBD1 (5 bases). The CDR3 sequence is 15 residues long. Looked up from germline, CDR1 is MDHEN and CDR2 is SYDVKM. V lost 7 bases, J lost 0 bases, and 10 bases lay in between. CDR3 sequence: CASNSGHSGANVLTF. For the CDR3, the DNA is TGTGCCAGCAATTCAGGGCACTCTGGGGCCAACGTCCTGACTTTC.

CDR3 amino acids: CASSKDSSSTDTQYF. The CDR3 DNA is TGTGCCAGCAGCAAGGACTCATCAAGCACAGATACGCAGTATTTT. V usage is TRBV6-1 and J usage is TRBJ2-3; a possible D gene is TRBD2 (5 bases). V dropped 6 bases and J dropped 0 bases, with 13 bases sitting between them. Germline assignment: CDR1 MNHNS and CDR2 SASEGT. The CDR3 consists of 15 residues.

This clone was counted only a few times. V usage is TRBV4-1 and J usage is TRBJ2-3, with 10 nucleotides matching TRBD1. The CDR3 is 17 amino acids. Germline-derived CDR1 and CDR2 are MGHRA and YSYEKL. The V gene end was trimmed by 1 base and the J gene end by 6 bases; junction bases not matched to a gene: 10. CDR3 region: CASSQGRGQGPWDTQYF. The DNA for the CDR3 is TGCGCCAGCAGCCAAGGCCGGGGACAGGGGCCTTGGGATACGCAGTATTTT.

The rearrangement joins TRBV5-5 to TRBJ2-5; D perhaps matches TRBD1 (6 bases). Germline V gene data show CDR1 as SGHKS and CDR2 as YYEKEE (reference sequence). The CDR3 contains 14 residues. The V end lost 0 bases, the J end lost 5 bases, and 11 bases lay between the germline ends. The CDR3 coding sequence is TGTGCCAGCAGCTTGGTACAGGGTTTGGAGACCCAGTACTTC. Translation: CASSLVQGLETQYF. The whole variable domain, remainder taken from reference TRBV5-5 and TRBJ2-5, is DAGVTQSPTHLIKTRGQQVTLRCSPISGHKSVSWYQQVLGQGPQFIFQYYEKEERGRGNFPDRFSARQFPNYSSELNVNALLLGDSALYLCASSLVQGLETQYFGPGTRLLVL.

The genes are TRBV30 and TRBJ1-1, with TRBD1 matching 7 bases. V shed 3 bases, J shed 4 bases, and the junction held 5 bases outside the gene matches. The CDR3 runs 13 residues. From germline, CDR1 is GTSNPN and CDR2 SVGIG (reference sequence). CDR3 protein: CAWSRQGGTEAFF. CDR3 sequence (DNA): TGTGCCTGGAGCAGACAGGGCGGCACTGAAGCTTTCTTT.

The chain uses TRBV6-1 and TRBJ2-3; tentative D call: TRBD1 (7 bases). V was clipped by 3 bases and J by 1 base, with 11 bases between them. This CDR3 is built from 15 residues. Germline V gene data show CDR1 as MNHNS and CDR2 as SASEGT. The CDR3 region is CASSDRGDRTDTQYF. The CDR3, as DNA: TGTGCCAGCAGTGACAGGGGGGACCGCACAGATACGCAGTATTTT.

Concerning this clone itself: Other nucleotide sequences from this sample produce the same CDR3. The V gene is TRBV15, the J gene TRBJ2-7; the D gene is possibly TRBD2 (6 bases). Germline CDR1 reads LNHNV; CDR2 reads YYDKDF (reference sequence). The CDR3 runs to 15 residues. Trimming stripped 3 bases from V and 6 bases from J, with 18 bases between. CDR3 amino acids: CATSSLLGRPLEQYF. Here the CDR3 DNA reads TGTGCCACCAGCAGTTTACTGGGGAGGCCCCTCGAGCAGTACTTC.

J is TRBJ1-4 and V is TRBV13, with D perhaps matching TRBD1 (6 bases). CDR3 length: 13 residues. Germline CDR1 is PRHDT and CDR2 is FYEKMQ (reference sequence). V lost 4 bases and J 5 bases, leaving 8 bases between the germline ends. CDR3 nucleotide sequence: TGTGCCAGCAGCTATGGACAGAATGAAAAACTGTTTTTT. The encoded protein is CASSYGQNEKLFF.

The chain combines TRBV15 with TRBJ2-4; TRBD2 might be the D (6 bases). V lost 0 bases and J lost 15, with 15 bases in between. The CDR3 runs to 13 residues. Per the germline V gene, CDR1 is LNHNV and CDR2 is YYDKDF (reference sequence). This CDR3 is CATSRDGVGGWYF. The CDR3 DNA is TGTGCCACCAGCAGAGATGGCGTCGGGGGATGGTACTTC.

The gene calls are TRBV11-3 and TRBJ2-5, with TRBD2 matching 7 bases. The DNA end is more similar to TRBJ2-7, so the J call may be wrong. CDR3 length: 15 residues. The germline V gene has CDR1 SGHNT and CDR2 YENEEA. The CDR3 region is CASSLGPSGAYEQYF. Written as DNA, the CDR3 is TGTGCCAGCAGCTTAGGGCCTAGCGGAGCCTACGAGCAGTACTTC.

This clone was found once. The J gene is TRBJ2-1, the V gene TRBV13; 10 bases map to TRBD2. Germline CDR1 is PRHDT and CDR2 is FYEKMQ (reference sequence). With V trimmed by 5 bases and J by 8 bases, 12 bases remained unmatched. CDR3 length: 16 residues. CDR3 nucleotides: TGTGCCAGCAGCCGGAGGCTAGCGGGAGTTCTAGATGAGCAGTTCTTC. Translated: CASSRRLAGVLDEQFF.